This T cell receptor beta chain emerged from a study of blood T cell repertoires in COVID-19. Study details: The origin of the acute and convalescent COVID-19 samples was the United States, Italy and Spain.

Original handling: Nucleated cell number was recorded as an estimate derived from reference gene primer amplification. Here immunoSEQ multiplex PCR was the method, and the copy in TCRdb shows in-frame clones only, minus some. V and J calls and clone size are given by that table; D and trimming were obtained from the DNA. In the table there are 120,000 or so clones, about 80% of which are singletons. Sequenced material: peripheral blood. This sequence was found in a human donor in a cohort sampled during active COVID-19.

In DNA form, the CDR3 reads TGTGCCAGCTCACCAGCGGGGAACTATGGCTACACCTTC. It yields the protein CASSPAGNYGYTF. This chain connects TRBV18 to TRBJ1-2; D unclear. Germline V gene lookup returns CDR1 KGHSH and CDR2 LQKENI. This CDR3 comprises 13 residues. V lost 2 bases to trimming and J lost 2 bases, with 6 bases between them.